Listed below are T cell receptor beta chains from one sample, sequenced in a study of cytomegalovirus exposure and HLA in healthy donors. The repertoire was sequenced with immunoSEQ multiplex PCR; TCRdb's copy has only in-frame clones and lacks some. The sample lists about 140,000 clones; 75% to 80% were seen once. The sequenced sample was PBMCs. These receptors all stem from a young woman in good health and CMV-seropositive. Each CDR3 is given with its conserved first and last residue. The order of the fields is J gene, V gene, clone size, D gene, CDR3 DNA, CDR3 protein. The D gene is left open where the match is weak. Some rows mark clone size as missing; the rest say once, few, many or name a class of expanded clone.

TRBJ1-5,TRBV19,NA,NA,TGTGCCAGTAGTATTGCGGAGGGTCTTAGCAATCAGCCCCAGCATTTT,CASSIAEGLSNQPQHF
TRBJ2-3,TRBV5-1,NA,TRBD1,TGCGCCAGCAGCTTGGGACAGGGTGGAGATACGCAGTATTTT,CASSLGQGGDTQYF
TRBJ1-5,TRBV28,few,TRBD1,TGTGCCAGCAGTTTGAGGCGGGACAGCTTCAATCAGCCCCAGCATTTT,CASSLRRDSFNQPQHF
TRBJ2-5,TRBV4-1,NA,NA,TGCGCCAGCAGCCGATCGGACAGTTTGGAGACCCAGTACTTC,CASSRSDSLETQYF
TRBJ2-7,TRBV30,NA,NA,TGTGCCTGGAGCCAGGTAGCCTACGAGCAGTACTTC,CAWSQVAYEQYF
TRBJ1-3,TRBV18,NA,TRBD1,TGTGCCAGCTCACTCGAGACAGGGAACTCTGGAAACACCATATATTTT,CASSLETGNSGNTIYF
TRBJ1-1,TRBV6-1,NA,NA,TGTGCCAGCAGGCCTCCGGGGACTGAAGCTTTCTTT,CASRPPGTEAFF
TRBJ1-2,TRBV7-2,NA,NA,TGTGCCAGCACCCCTCAGTCAGGAACCTCTAACTATGGCTACACCTTC,CASTPQSGTSNYGYTF
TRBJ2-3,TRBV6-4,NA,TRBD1,TGTGCCAGCAGTGAGAGGACAGGGGGCTCAGATACGCAGTATTTT,CASSERTGGSDTQYF
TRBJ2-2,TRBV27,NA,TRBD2,TGTGCCAGCAGTCCCCTAGGTTTAGCGGGGGCCCCAGGGACCGGGGAGCTGTTTTTT,CASSPLGLAGAPGTGELFF
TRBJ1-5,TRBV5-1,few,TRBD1,TGCGCCAGCAGGACCGGGACAGGATCGAATCAGCCCCAGCATTTT,CASRTGTGSNQPQHF
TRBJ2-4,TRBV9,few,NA,TGTGCCAGCAGCGCCCAAGGGGCGGGATATCAAGCCAAAAACATTCAGTACTTC,CASSAQGAGYQAKNIQYF
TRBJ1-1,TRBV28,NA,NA,TGTGCCAGCAGTCTCCCTTCCGGGGTGAACACTGAAGCTTTCTTT,CASSLPSGVNTEAFF
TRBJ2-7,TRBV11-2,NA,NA,TGTGCCAGCAGCCGGGGGAGGACCGAGCAGTACTTC,CASSRGRTEQYF
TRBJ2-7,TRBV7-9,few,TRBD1,TGTGCCAGCAGCTTTGTTGGACAGGGGGCGGGGTACGAGCAGTACTTC,CASSFVGQGAGYEQYF
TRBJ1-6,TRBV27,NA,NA,TGTGCCAGCAGTTTAAATCGGGGGGGATCCTATAATTCACCCCTCCACTTT,CASSLNRGGSYNSPLHF
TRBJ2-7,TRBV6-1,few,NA,TGTGCCAGCAGTGAATTAGCCGGGAGCTCCTACGAGCAGTACTTC,CASSELAGSSYEQYF
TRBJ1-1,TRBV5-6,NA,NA,TGTGCCAGCAGCTTTTTACTAAACACTGAAGCTTTCTTT,CASSFLLNTEAFF
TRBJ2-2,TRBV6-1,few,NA,TGTGCCAGCAGTGAACTCGGACTTAGGAACACCGGGGAGCTGTTTTTT,CASSELGLRNTGELFF
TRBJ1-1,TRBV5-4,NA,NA,TGTGCCAGCAGCTTGGGTCCAGTGAACACTGAAGCTTTCTTT,CASSLGPVNTEAFF
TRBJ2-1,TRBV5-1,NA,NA,TGCGCCAGCAGCTTGGTGGCCAATGAGCAGTTCTTC,CASSLVANEQFF
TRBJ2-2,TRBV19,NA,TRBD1,TGTGCCAGTAGAATAGACAGGGCCAGCACCGGGGAGCTGTTTTTT,CASRIDRASTGELFF
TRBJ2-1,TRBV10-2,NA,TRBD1,TGCGCCAGCAGTGGCCCCGGACAGGGGAGGAATGAGCAGTTCTTC,CASSGPGQGRNEQFF
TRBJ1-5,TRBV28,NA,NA,TGTGCCAGCAGGCCTAGACAGTCCTCATATAGCAATCAGCCCCAGCATTTT,CASRPRQSSYSNQPQHF
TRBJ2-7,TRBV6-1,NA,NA,TGTGCCAGCAGGGGGCAGGCCAGATACGAGCAGTACTTC,CASRGQARYEQYF
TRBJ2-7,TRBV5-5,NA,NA,TGTGCCAGCAGCTTGATCGTATCCTACGAGCAGTACTTC,CASSLIVSYEQYF
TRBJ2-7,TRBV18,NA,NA,TGTGCCAGCTCACCATCCGGGGGACGCGAGCAGTACTTC,CASSPSGGREQYF
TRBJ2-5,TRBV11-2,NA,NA,TGTGCCAGCAGCCTAAGACCCAGGGTGCCGCAAGAGACCCAGTACTTC,CASSLRPRVPQETQYF
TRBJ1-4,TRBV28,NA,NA,TGTGCCAGCACCTCGGGGGAGAAACTGTTTTTT,CASTSGEKLFF
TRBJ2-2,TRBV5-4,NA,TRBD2,TGTGCCAGCAGCCCCGGGACTAGCGGGAACACCGGGGAGCTGTTTTTT,CASSPGTSGNTGELFF
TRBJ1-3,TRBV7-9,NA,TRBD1,TGTGCCAGCAGCCGTCAAGGACAGGGGTCTGGAAACACCATATGTTTT,CASSRQGQGSGNTICF
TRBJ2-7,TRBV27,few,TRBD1,TGTGCCAGCAGCCGCGAGGGACAGGGAATTTACGAGCAGTACTTC,CASSREGQGIYEQYF
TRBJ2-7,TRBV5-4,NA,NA,TGTGCCAGCAGTCGCGAACAGAGCTCCTACGAGCAGTACTTC,CASSREQSSYEQYF
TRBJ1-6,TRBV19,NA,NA,TGTGCCAGTAACAGGGACAATTCACCCCTCCACTTT,CASNRDNSPLHF
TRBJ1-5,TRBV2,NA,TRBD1,TGTGCCAGCAGTGTAGGTCAGGGGGCACGGCAGCCCCAGCATTTT,CASSVGQGARQPQHF
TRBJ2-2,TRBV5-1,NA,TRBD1,TGCGCCAGCAGCGTCTACAGGGGAATCGGGGAGCTGTTTTTT,CASSVYRGIGELFF
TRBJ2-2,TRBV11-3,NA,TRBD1,TGTGCCAGCAGCTTAGTAGTTACAGGGGACCCCGGGGAGCTGTTTTTT,CASSLVVTGDPGELFF
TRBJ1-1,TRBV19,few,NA,TGTGCCAGTAGTCAGGGATTGAACACTGAAGCTTTCTTT,CASSQGLNTEAFF
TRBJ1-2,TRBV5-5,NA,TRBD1,TGTGCCAGCAGCTTCAAGACAGGGGGGTATGGCTACACCTTC,CASSFKTGGYGYTF
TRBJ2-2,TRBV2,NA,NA,TGTGCCAGCACTGGGGGGTTGGTCACCGGGGAGCTGTTTTTT,CASTGGLVTGELFF
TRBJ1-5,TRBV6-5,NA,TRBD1,TGTGCCAGCGGGACGGACAGGGAGAGGCGATGGCCCCAGCATTTT,CASGTDRERRWPQHF
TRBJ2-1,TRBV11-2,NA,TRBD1,TGTGCCAGCAGCTTAGCCTCAGGGGGCTCCTACAATGAGCAGTTCTTC,CASSLASGGSYNEQFF
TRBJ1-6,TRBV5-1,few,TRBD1,TGCGCCAGCAGCTTGGAAAGACAGGGTCCCGCCGGAGGGCCCCTCCACTTT,CASSLERQGPAGGPLHF
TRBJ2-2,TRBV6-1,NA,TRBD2,TGTGCCAGCAGTGAACTAGCGGGGGGCCTAAACACCGGGGAGCTGTTTTTT,CASSELAGGLNTGELFF
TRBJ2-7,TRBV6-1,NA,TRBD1,TGTGCCAGCACCCTACGAGCGGACAGGGTAGGCGAGCAGTACTTC,CASTLRADRVGEQYF